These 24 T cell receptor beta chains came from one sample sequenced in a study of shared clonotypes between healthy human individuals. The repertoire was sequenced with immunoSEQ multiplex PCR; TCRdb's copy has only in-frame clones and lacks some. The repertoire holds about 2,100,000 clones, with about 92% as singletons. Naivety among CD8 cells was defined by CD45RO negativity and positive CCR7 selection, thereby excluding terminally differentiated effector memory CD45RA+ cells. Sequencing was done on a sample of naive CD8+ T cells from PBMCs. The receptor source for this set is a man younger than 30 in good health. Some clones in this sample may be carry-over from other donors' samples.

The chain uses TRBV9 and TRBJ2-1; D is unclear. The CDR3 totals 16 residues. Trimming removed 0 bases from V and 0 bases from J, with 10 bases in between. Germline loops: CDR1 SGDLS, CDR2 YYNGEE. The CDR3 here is CASSVGQVSSYNEQFF. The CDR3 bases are TGTGCCAGCAGCGTAGGACAAGTGAGCTCCTACAATGAGCAGTTCTTC.

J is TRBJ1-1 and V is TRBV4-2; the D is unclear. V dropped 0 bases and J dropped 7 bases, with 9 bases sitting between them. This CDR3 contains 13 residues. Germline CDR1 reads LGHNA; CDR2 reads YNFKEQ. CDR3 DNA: TGTGCCAGCAGCCAAGAGCCACCCCGTGAAGCTTTCTTT. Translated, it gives CASSQEPPREAFF.

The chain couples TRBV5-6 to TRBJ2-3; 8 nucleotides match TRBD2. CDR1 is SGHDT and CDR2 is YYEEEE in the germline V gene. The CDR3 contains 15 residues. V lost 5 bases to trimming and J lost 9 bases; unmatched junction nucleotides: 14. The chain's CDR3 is CASRPGLGALRTQYF. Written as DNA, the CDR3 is TGTGCCAGCAGACCGGGACTAGGGGCCCTGAGGACGCAGTATTTT.

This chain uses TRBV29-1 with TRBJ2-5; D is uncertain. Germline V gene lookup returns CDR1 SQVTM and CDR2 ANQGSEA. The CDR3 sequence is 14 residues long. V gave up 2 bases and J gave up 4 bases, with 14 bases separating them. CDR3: CSVEYAGPGETQYF. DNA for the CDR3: TGCAGCGTTGAATACGCCGGCCCGGGAGAGACCCAGTACTTC.

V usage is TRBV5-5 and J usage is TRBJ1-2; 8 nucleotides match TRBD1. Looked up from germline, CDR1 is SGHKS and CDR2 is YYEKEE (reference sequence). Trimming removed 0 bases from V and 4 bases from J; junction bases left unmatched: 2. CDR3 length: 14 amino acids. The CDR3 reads CASSLAGGAYGYTF. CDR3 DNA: TGTGCCAGCAGCTTGGCAGGGGGCGCCTATGGCTACACCTTC.

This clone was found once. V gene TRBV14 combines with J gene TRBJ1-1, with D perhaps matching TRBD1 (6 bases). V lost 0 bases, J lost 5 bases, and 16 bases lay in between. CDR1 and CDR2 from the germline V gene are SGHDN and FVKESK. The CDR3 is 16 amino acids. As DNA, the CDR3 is TGTGCCAGCAGCCAAGATCGGCCGGGGGCTGGAACTGAAGCTTTCTTT. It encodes CASSQDRPGAGTEAFF.

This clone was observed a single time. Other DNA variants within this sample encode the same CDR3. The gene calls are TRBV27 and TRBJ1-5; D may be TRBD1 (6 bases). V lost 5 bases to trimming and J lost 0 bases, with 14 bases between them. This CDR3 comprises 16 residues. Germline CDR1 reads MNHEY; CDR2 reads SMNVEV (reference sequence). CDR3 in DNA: TGTGCCAGCAGTCTGGGGGCAGGGTATAGCAATCAGCCCCAGCATTTT. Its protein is CASSLGAGYSNQPQHF.

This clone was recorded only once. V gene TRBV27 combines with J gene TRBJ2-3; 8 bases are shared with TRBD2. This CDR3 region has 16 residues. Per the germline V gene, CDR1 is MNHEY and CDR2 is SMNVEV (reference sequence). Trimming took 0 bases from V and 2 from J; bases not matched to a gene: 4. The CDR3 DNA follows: TGTGCCAGCAGTTTATCCCAAGCGGGGGACACAGATACGCAGTATTTT. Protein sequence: CASSLSQAGDTDTQYF.

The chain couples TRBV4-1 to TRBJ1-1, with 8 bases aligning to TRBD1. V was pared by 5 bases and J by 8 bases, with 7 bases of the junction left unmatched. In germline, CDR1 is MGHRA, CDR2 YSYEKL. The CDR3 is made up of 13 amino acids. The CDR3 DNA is TGCGCCAGCAGCTTCGGACAGGGCTCAGAAGCTTTCTTT. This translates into CASSFGQGSEAFF.

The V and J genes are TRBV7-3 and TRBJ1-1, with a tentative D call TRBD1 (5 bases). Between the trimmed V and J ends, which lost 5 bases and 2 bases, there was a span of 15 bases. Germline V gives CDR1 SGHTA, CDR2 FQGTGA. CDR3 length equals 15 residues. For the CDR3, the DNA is TGTGCCAGCAGCCCCCGGGACGGCCTAAACACTGAAGCTTTCTTT. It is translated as CASSPRDGLNTEAFF.

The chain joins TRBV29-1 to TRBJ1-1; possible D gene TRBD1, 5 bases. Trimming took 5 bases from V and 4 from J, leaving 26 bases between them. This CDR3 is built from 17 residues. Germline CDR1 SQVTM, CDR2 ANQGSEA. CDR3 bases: TGCAGCGTTAAAACCCGCCCAGGGTCGGGTCGTGGCACTGAAGCTTTCTTT. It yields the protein CSVKTRPGSGRGTEAFF. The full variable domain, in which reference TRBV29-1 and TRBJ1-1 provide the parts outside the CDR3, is SAVISQKPSRDICQRGTSLTIQCQVDSQVTMMFWYRQQPGQSLTLIATANQGSEATYESGFVIDKFPISRPNLTFSTLTVSNMSPEDSSIYLCSVKTRPGSGRGTEAFFGQGTRLTVV.

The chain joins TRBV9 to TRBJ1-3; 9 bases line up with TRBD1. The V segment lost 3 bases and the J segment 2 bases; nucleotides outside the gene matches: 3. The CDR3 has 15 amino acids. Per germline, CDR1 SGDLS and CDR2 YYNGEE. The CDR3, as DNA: TGTGCCAGCAGCGCACAGGGGGCAGCTGGAAACACCATATATTTT. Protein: CASSAQGAAGNTIYF.

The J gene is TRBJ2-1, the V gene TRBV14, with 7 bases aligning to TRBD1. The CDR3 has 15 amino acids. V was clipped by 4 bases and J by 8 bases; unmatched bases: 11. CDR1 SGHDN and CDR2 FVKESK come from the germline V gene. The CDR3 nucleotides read TGTGCCAGCAGCCTCACCCGGGACAGACAAGATGAGCAGTTCTTC. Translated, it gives CASSLTRDRQDEQFF.

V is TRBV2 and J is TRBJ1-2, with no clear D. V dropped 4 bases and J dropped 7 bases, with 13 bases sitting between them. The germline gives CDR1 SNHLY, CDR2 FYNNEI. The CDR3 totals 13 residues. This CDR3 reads CASSVGETTGYTF. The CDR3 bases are TGTGCCAGCAGTGTTGGCGAAACCACTGGCTACACCTTC. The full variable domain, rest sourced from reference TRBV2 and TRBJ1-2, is EPEVTQTPSHQVTQMGQEVILRCVPISNHLYFYWYRQILGQKVEFLVSFYNNEISEKSEIFDDQFSVERPDGSNFTLKIRSTKLEDSAMYFCASSVGETTGYTFGSGTRLTVV.

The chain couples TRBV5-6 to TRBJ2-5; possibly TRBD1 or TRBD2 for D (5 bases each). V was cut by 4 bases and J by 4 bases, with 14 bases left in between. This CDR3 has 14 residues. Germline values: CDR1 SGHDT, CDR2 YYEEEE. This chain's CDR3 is CASSTGWGLETQYF. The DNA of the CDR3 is TGTGCCAGCAGCACGGGATGGGGCCTAGAGACCCAGTACTTC.

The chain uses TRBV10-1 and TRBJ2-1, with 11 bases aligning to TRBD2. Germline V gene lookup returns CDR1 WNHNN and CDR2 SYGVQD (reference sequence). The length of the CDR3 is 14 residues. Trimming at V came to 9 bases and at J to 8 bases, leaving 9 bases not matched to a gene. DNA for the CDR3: TGCGCCAGACAACCCCTAGCGGGAGGTCATGAGCAGTTCTTC. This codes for CARQPLAGGHEQFF.

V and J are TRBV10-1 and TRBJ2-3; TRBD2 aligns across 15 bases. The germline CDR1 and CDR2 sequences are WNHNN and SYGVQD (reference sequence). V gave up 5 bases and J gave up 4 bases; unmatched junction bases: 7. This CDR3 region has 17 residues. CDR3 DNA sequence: TGCGCCAGCAGTCCCCCGGGACTAGCGGGAGGCCCAGATACGCAGTATTTT. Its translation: CASSPPGLAGGPDTQYF.

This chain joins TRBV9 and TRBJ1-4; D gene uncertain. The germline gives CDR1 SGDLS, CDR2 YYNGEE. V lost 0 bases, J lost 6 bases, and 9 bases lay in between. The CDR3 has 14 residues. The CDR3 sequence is CASSVAARDEKLFF. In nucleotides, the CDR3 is TGTGCCAGCAGCGTAGCCGCCCGAGATGAAAAACTGTTTTTT.

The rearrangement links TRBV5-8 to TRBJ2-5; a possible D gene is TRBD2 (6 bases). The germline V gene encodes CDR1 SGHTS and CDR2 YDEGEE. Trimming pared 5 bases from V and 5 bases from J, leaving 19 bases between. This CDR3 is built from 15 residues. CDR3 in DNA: TGTGCCAGCAGGGGCGGGACTGCCAGTTGGGAGACCCAGTACTTC. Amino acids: CASRGGTASWETQYF.

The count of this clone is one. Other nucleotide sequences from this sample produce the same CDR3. The CDR3 nucleotides are TGTGCCAGCAGCTTGCGGGGGACTGAAGCTTTCTTT. Its translation: CASSLRGTEAFF. The chain links TRBV11-2 to TRBJ1-1; D is perhaps TRBD1 (5 bases). Trimming removed 3 bases from V and 5 bases from J, with 7 bases in between. The length of the CDR3 is 12 residues. The V gene's germline CDR1 is SGHAT and CDR2 FQNNGV.

Here the CDR3 reads CASSPGGHRPGFRYGYTF. In DNA, the CDR3 is TGTGCCAGCAGCCCCGGTGGTCACCGGCCAGGCTTTCGCTATGGCTACACCTTC. The chain employs TRBV5-8 and TRBJ1-2, with unresolved D. Germline V gene lookup returns CDR1 SGHTS and CDR2 YDEGEE. The CDR3 is 18 amino acids. V was trimmed by 4 bases and J by 4 bases, leaving 26 bases between them.

For the CDR3, the DNA is TGTGCCTGGAGTGTATGGGACAGCGTATATGGCTACACCTTC. It encodes CAWSVWDSVYGYTF. The chain has TRBV30 and TRBJ1-2, with 7 bases matching TRBD1. Per germline, CDR1 GTSNPN and CDR2 SVGIG (reference sequence). The CDR3 has 14 amino acids. The V segment lost 0 bases and the J segment 5 bases; nucleotides outside the gene matches: 6.

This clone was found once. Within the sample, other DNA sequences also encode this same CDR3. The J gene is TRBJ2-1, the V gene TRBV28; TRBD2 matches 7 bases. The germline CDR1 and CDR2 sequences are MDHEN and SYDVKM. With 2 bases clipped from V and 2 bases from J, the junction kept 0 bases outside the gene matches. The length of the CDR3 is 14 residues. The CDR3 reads CASSLRGAYNEQFF. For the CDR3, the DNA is TGTGCCAGCAGTTTACGGGGGGCCTACAATGAGCAGTTCTTC.

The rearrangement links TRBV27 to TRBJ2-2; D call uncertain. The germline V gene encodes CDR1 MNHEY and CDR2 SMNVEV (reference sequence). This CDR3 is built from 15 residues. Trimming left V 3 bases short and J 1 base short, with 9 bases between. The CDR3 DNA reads TGTGCCAGCAGTTTGTCGACACTGAACACCGGGGAGCTGTTTTTT. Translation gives CASSLSTLNTGELFF.